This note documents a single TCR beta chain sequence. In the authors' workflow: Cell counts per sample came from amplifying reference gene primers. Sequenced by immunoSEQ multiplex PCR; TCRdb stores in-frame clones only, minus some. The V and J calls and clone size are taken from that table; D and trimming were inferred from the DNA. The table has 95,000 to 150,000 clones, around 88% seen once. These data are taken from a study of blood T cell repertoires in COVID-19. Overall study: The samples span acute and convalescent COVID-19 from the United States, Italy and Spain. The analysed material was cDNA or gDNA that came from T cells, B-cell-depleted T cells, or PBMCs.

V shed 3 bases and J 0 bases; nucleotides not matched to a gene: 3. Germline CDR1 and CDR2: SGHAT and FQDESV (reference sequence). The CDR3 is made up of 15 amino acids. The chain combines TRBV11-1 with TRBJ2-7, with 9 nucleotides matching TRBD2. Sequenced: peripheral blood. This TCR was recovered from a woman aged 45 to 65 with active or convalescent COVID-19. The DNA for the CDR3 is TGTGCCAGCAGCTTTTTAGCGGGGGCCTCCTACGAGCAGTACTTC. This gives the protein CASSFLAGASYEQYF.